Listed below are T cell receptor beta chains from one sample, sequenced in a study of cytomegalovirus exposure and HLA in healthy donors. Produced via immunoSEQ multiplex PCR; TCRdb's table is partial and in-frame only. The sample includes about 50,000 clones, approximately 90% of them seen just once. The sample consisted of PBMCs. Source of these receptors: a man younger than 30 in good health and CMV-seronegative. The CDR3 runs from the conserved cysteine through the conserved F or W. D genes are given only for firm matches. A row's size may be missing; if present it is once, few, many or a size class.

CDR3aa: CASSPGEGGLGSYEQYF
CDR3nt: TGTGCCAGCAGCCCCGGTGAGGGAGGACTCGGCTCCTACGAGCAGTACTTC
v_gene: TRBV7-9
abundance: -
j_gene: TRBJ2-7
len: 17
d_gene: -

CDR3aa: CASSLEVASNEQFF
CDR3nt: TGTGCCAGCAGTCTGGAGGTAGCATCCAATGAGCAGTTCTTC
v_gene: TRBV5-6
abundance: -
j_gene: TRBJ2-1
len: 14
d_gene: -

CDR3aa: CASSPAGHYGYTF
CDR3nt: TGTGCCAGCTCACCTGCAGGGCACTATGGCTACACCTTC
v_gene: TRBV18
abundance: -
j_gene: TRBJ1-2
len: 13
d_gene: -

CDR3aa: CASRILGGFYGYTF
CDR3nt: TGTGCCAGCAGAATTTTAGGGGGCTTTTATGGCTACACCTTC
v_gene: TRBV28
abundance: -
j_gene: TRBJ1-2
len: 14
d_gene: TRBD1

CDR3aa: CASSRVLLTYEQYF
CDR3nt: TGTGCCAGCAGTCGGGTACTACTTACTTACGAGCAGTACTTC
v_gene: TRBV28
abundance: -
j_gene: TRBJ2-7
len: 14
d_gene: -

CDR3aa: CSVEGEQVYGYTF
CDR3nt: TGCAGCGTTGAAGGGGAACAGGTTTATGGCTACACCTTC
v_gene: TRBV29-1
abundance: -
j_gene: TRBJ1-2
len: 13
d_gene: -

CDR3aa: CASSFGQSTEAFF
CDR3nt: TGTGCCAGCAGTTTCGGACAGTCCACTGAAGCTTTCTTT
v_gene: TRBV6-6
abundance: -
j_gene: TRBJ1-1
len: 13
d_gene: -

CDR3aa: CASTNPRDTEAFF
CDR3nt: TGTGCCAGCACCAATCCCCGGGACACTGAAGCTTTCTTT
v_gene: TRBV28
abundance: -
j_gene: TRBJ1-1
len: 13
d_gene: -

CDR3aa: CASRPDRMNTEAFF
CDR3nt: TGTGCCAGCAGGCCGGACAGAATGAACACTGAAGCTTTCTTT
v_gene: TRBV6-6
abundance: -
j_gene: TRBJ1-1
len: 14
d_gene: -

CDR3aa: CASSPRDTDYEQYF
CDR3nt: TGTGCCAGCTCACCACGAGATACCGACTACGAGCAGTACTTC
v_gene: TRBV18
abundance: -
j_gene: TRBJ2-7
len: 14
d_gene: -

CDR3aa: CASRKRGASQPQHF
CDR3nt: TGTGCCAGCAGGAAAAGGGGCGCCAGTCAGCCCCAGCATTTT
v_gene: TRBV27
abundance: -
j_gene: TRBJ1-5
len: 14
d_gene: -

CDR3aa: CASRQGSYEQYF
CDR3nt: TGTGCCAGCCGACAGGGCTCCTACGAGCAGTACTTC
v_gene: TRBV6-5
abundance: -
j_gene: TRBJ2-7
len: 12
d_gene: TRBD1

CDR3aa: CASSSSLTSGRSGEQFF
CDR3nt: TGTGCCAGCAGCTCCTCCCTGACTAGCGGGAGAAGCGGTGAGCAGTTCTTC
v_gene: TRBV11-2
abundance: few
j_gene: TRBJ2-1
len: 17
d_gene: TRBD2

CDR3aa: CASSGVGGEVTGELFF
CDR3nt: TGTGCCAGCAGCGGAGTCGGGGGAGAGGTCACCGGGGAGCTGTTTTTT
v_gene: TRBV5-6
abundance: -
j_gene: TRBJ2-2
len: 16
d_gene: -

CDR3aa: CASNKGGDTGELFF
CDR3nt: TGCGCCAGCAACAAAGGGGGGGACACCGGGGAGCTGTTTTTT
v_gene: TRBV5-1
abundance: -
j_gene: TRBJ2-2
len: 14
d_gene: -

CDR3aa: CASSVEAQGVGGYTF
CDR3nt: TGTGCCAGCAGCGTAGAAGCACAGGGGGTAGGTGGCTACACCTTC
v_gene: TRBV9
abundance: -
j_gene: TRBJ1-2
len: 15
d_gene: TRBD1

CDR3aa: CASSQDQLAGDEQFF
CDR3nt: TGCGCCAGCAGCCAAGATCAACTAGCTGGGGATGAGCAGTTCTTC
v_gene: TRBV4-3
abundance: -
j_gene: TRBJ2-1
len: 15
d_gene: -

CDR3aa: CAWSVQTSGKPTNEQFF
CDR3nt: TGTGCCTGGAGTGTACAGACTAGCGGGAAGCCGACCAATGAGCAGTTCTTC
v_gene: TRBV30
abundance: -
j_gene: TRBJ2-1
len: 17
d_gene: TRBD2

CDR3aa: CASSLLPQLAGESYEQYF
CDR3nt: TGTGCCAGCAGCTTACTCCCCCAACTAGCGGGAGAGTCCTACGAGCAGTACTTC
v_gene: TRBV7-2
abundance: -
j_gene: TRBJ2-7
len: 18
d_gene: TRBD2

CDR3aa: CASRGLADLPEQFF
CDR3nt: TGTGCCAGCAGGGGACTAGCGGATCTGCCCGAGCAGTTCTTC
v_gene: TRBV28
abundance: -
j_gene: TRBJ2-1
len: 14
d_gene: TRBD2

CDR3aa: CAVSPRTGLHEQYF
CDR3nt: TGTGCCGTCTCACCGCGGACAGGGTTACACGAGCAGTACTTC
v_gene: TRBV5-4
abundance: -
j_gene: TRBJ2-7
len: 14
d_gene: TRBD1

CDR3aa: CASSSIGTAYEQYF
CDR3nt: TGTGCCAGCAGCTCTATCGGGACAGCCTACGAGCAGTACTTC
v_gene: TRBV11-1
abundance: once
j_gene: TRBJ2-7
len: 14
d_gene: TRBD1

CDR3aa: CASSPGQWGDEQYF
CDR3nt: TGTGCCAGCAGCCCCGGACAATGGGGGGACGAGCAGTACTTC
v_gene: TRBV7-6
abundance: once
j_gene: TRBJ2-7
len: 14
d_gene: -

CDR3aa: CASSQDRGSGANVLTF
CDR3nt: TGCGCCAGCAGCCAGGATAGAGGTTCTGGGGCCAACGTCCTGACTTTC
v_gene: TRBV4-1
abundance: -
j_gene: TRBJ2-6
len: 16
d_gene: -

CDR3aa: CATSRAQGIYEQYF
CDR3nt: TGTGCCACCAGCAGAGCACAGGGGATCTACGAGCAGTACTTC
v_gene: TRBV15
abundance: -
j_gene: TRBJ2-7
len: 14
d_gene: TRBD1

CDR3aa: CASSTRPDTEAFF
CDR3nt: TGTGCCAGCAGTACCCGTCCGGACACTGAAGCTTTCTTT
v_gene: TRBV6-5
abundance: -
j_gene: TRBJ1-1
len: 13
d_gene: -

CDR3aa: CASSLTLAGAMEETQYF
CDR3nt: TGTGCCAGCAGCTTAACCCTAGCGGGAGCCATGGAAGAGACCCAGTACTTC
v_gene: TRBV5-4
abundance: -
j_gene: TRBJ2-5
len: 17
d_gene: TRBD2

CDR3aa: CASSRGRGRGSNYGYTF
CDR3nt: TGTGCCAGCAGCCGAGGAAGGGGAAGGGGGTCTAACTATGGCTACACCTTC
v_gene: TRBV7-8
abundance: -
j_gene: TRBJ1-2
len: 17
d_gene: -

CDR3aa: CASSDGADGNQPQHF
CDR3nt: TGTGCCAGCAGTGATGGGGCCGACGGCAATCAGCCCCAGCATTTT
v_gene: TRBV6-1
abundance: few
j_gene: TRBJ1-5
len: 15
d_gene: -

CDR3aa: CARGLGMRANYGYTF
CDR3nt: TGTGCCAGGGGACTGGGGATGCGGGCCAACTATGGCTACACCTTC
v_gene: TRBV6-4
abundance: -
j_gene: TRBJ1-2
len: 15
d_gene: -

CDR3aa: CASSFGGGEATNEKLFF
CDR3nt: TGTGCCAGCAGCTTCGGGGGTGGGGAGGCAACTAATGAAAAACTGTTTTTT
v_gene: TRBV13
abundance: -
j_gene: TRBJ1-4
len: 17
d_gene: -

CDR3aa: CASSVGSGSANEQFF
CDR3nt: TGTGCCAGCAGCGTAGGTAGCGGGAGCGCAAATGAGCAGTTCTTC
v_gene: TRBV9
abundance: -
j_gene: TRBJ2-1
len: 15
d_gene: TRBD2

CDR3aa: CASSLDLRGGWDTQYF
CDR3nt: TGTGCCAGCAGCTTGGACTTGCGCGGGGGGTGGGATACGCAGTATTTT
v_gene: TRBV5-4
abundance: -
j_gene: TRBJ2-3
len: 16
d_gene: TRBD2

CDR3aa: CASSLSGSNEQFF
CDR3nt: TGTGCCAGCAGCTTGTCCGGGAGCAATGAGCAGTTCTTC
v_gene: TRBV5-4
abundance: -
j_gene: TRBJ2-1
len: 13
d_gene: -

CDR3aa: CASSFMGEGVFTDTQYF
CDR3nt: TGTGCCAGCAGTTTTATGGGGGAGGGGGTTTTCACAGATACGCAGTATTTT
v_gene: TRBV28
abundance: -
j_gene: TRBJ2-3
len: 17
d_gene: -

CDR3aa: CASSASGIGYNEQFF
CDR3nt: TGTGCCAGCAGCGCGAGCGGGATCGGCTACAATGAGCAGTTCTTC
v_gene: TRBV7-2
abundance: -
j_gene: TRBJ2-1
len: 15
d_gene: TRBD2

CDR3aa: CASSRGWEGLTGELFF
CDR3nt: TGTGCCAGCAGCCGGGGGTGGGAGGGCCTCACCGGGGAGCTGTTTTTT
v_gene: TRBV5-4
abundance: -
j_gene: TRBJ2-2
len: 16
d_gene: TRBD2

CDR3aa: CSAPSNNEQFF
CDR3nt: TGCAGTGCTCCATCAAACAATGAGCAGTTCTTC
v_gene: TRBV20-1
abundance: -
j_gene: TRBJ2-1
len: 11
d_gene: -

CDR3aa: CASSYSIQGATNGYTF
CDR3nt: TGTGCCAGCAGTTACTCGATACAGGGGGCCACTAATGGCTACACCTTC
v_gene: TRBV6-5
abundance: -
j_gene: TRBJ1-2
len: 16
d_gene: TRBD1

CDR3aa: CASSHTAGGRIDTGELFF
CDR3nt: TGTGCCAGCAGTCACACTGCCGGGGGGAGGATAGATACCGGGGAGCTGTTTTTT
v_gene: TRBV28
abundance: -
j_gene: TRBJ2-2
len: 18
d_gene: TRBD2

CDR3aa: CASSQEGQGHQPQHF
CDR3nt: TGCGCCAGCAGCCAAGAGGGGCAGGGGCATCAGCCCCAGCATTTT
v_gene: TRBV4-1
abundance: -
j_gene: TRBJ1-5
len: 15
d_gene: -

CDR3aa: CASTDTGGEKLFF
CDR3nt: TGTGCCAGCACGGACACCGGGGGTGAAAAACTGTTTTTT
v_gene: TRBV9
abundance: -
j_gene: TRBJ1-4
len: 13
d_gene: -

CDR3aa: CASKEGAANNEQFF
CDR3nt: TGTGCCAGCAAGGAGGGTGCCGCGAACAATGAGCAGTTCTTC
v_gene: TRBV2
abundance: few
j_gene: TRBJ2-1
len: 14
d_gene: -

CDR3aa: CASSPIEFGEQYF
CDR3nt: TGTGCCAGCTCACCAATAGAGTTCGGGGAGCAGTACTTC
v_gene: TRBV18
abundance: -
j_gene: TRBJ2-7
len: 13
d_gene: -

CDR3aa: CASSFQTSGRETQYF
CDR3nt: TGTGCCAGCAGTTTCCAGACTAGCGGGCGAGAGACCCAGTACTTC
v_gene: TRBV28
abundance: -
j_gene: TRBJ2-5
len: 15
d_gene: TRBD2

CDR3aa: CASSEIAGSQETQYF
CDR3nt: TGCGCCAGCAGTGAGATAGCGGGAAGCCAAGAGACCCAGTACTTC
v_gene: TRBV10-2
abundance: -
j_gene: TRBJ2-5
len: 15
d_gene: TRBD2

CDR3aa: CASSQPRLVPGNEQFF
CDR3nt: TGCGCCAGCAGCCAACCTCGACTAGTCCCAGGCAATGAGCAGTTCTTC
v_gene: TRBV4-1
abundance: -
j_gene: TRBJ2-1
len: 16
d_gene: -

CDR3aa: CASGPTRDAQCDTGELFF
CDR3nt: TGCGCCAGCGGCCCTACGCGGGATGCCCAGTGCGACACCGGGGAGCTGTTTTTT
v_gene: TRBV23-1
abundance: -
j_gene: TRBJ2-2
len: 18
d_gene: -

CDR3aa: CASSPRANQPQHF
CDR3nt: TGTGCCAGCAGCCCCAGGGCGAATCAGCCCCAGCATTTT
v_gene: TRBV2
abundance: -
j_gene: TRBJ1-5
len: 13
d_gene: -

CDR3aa: CSVGKDSYNEQFF
CDR3nt: TGCAGCGTTGGGAAGGACAGTTACAATGAGCAGTTCTTC
v_gene: TRBV29-1
abundance: -
j_gene: TRBJ2-1
len: 13
d_gene: -

CDR3aa: CASSTLASRNNEQFF
CDR3nt: TGTGCCAGCAGCACTCTAGCGAGCAGAAACAATGAGCAGTTCTTC
v_gene: TRBV11-2
abundance: -
j_gene: TRBJ2-1
len: 15
d_gene: -

CDR3aa: CASSQWRGTTNEKLFF
CDR3nt: TGTGCCAGCAGCCAATGGAGAGGGACAACTAATGAAAAACTGTTTTTT
v_gene: TRBV16
abundance: -
j_gene: TRBJ1-4
len: 16
d_gene: -

CDR3aa: CASSLEGNSASYNEQFF
CDR3nt: TGTGCCAGCAGCTTGGAGGGGAACAGCGCCTCCTACAATGAGCAGTTCTTC
v_gene: TRBV5-4
abundance: -
j_gene: TRBJ2-1
len: 17
d_gene: -

CDR3aa: CASSRTSGSRETQYF
CDR3nt: TGCGCCAGCAGCCGGACTAGCGGGAGCCGAGAGACCCAGTACTTC
v_gene: TRBV5-1
abundance: -
j_gene: TRBJ2-5
len: 15
d_gene: TRBD2

CDR3aa: CASSPNPGLNNEQFF
CDR3nt: TGCGCCAGCAGCCCCAATCCGGGACTTAACAATGAGCAGTTCTTC
v_gene: TRBV4-1
abundance: -
j_gene: TRBJ2-1
len: 15
d_gene: -

CDR3aa: CASSLAPGNGNQPQHF
CDR3nt: TGTGCCAGCAGCTTAGCTCCAGGAAATGGTAATCAGCCCCAGCATTTT
v_gene: TRBV7-6
abundance: -
j_gene: TRBJ1-5
len: 16
d_gene: -

CDR3aa: CASSRGQGSSYEQYF
CDR3nt: TGCGCCAGCAGCCGGGGACAGGGGAGCTCCTACGAGCAGTACTTC
v_gene: TRBV4-1
abundance: -
j_gene: TRBJ2-7
len: 15
d_gene: TRBD1